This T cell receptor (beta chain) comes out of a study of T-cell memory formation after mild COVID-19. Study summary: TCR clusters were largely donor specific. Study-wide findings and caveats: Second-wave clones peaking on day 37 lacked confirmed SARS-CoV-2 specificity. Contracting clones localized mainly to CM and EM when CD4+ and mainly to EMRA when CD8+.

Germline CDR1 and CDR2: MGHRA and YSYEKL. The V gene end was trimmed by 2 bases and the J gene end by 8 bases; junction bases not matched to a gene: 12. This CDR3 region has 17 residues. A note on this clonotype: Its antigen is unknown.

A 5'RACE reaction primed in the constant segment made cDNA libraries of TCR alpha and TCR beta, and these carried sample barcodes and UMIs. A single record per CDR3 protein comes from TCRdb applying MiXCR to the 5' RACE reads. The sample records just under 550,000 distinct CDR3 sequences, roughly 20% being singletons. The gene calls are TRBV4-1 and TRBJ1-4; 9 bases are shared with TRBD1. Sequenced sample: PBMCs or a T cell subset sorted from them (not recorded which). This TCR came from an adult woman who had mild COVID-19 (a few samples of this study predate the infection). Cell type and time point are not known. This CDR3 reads CASSQSWPGQGTEKLFF. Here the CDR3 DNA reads TGCGCCAGCAGCCAATCGTGGCCGGGACAGGGTACAGAAAAACTGTTTTTT.